This T cell receptor (beta chain) is drawn from a study of blood T cell repertoires in COVID-19. Germline values: CDR1 SGHTA, CDR2 FQGNSA. Trimming left V 2 bases short and J 4 bases short, with 14 bases between. The CDR3 length is 15 residues. TCRdb keeps only in-frame clones here, not all; method: immunoSEQ multiplex PCR. The sample has about 34,000 clones; over 60% are singletons. Specimen: peripheral blood. This rearrangement joins TRBV7-2 to TRBJ1-2; D not certain. The TCR sequence derives from a human donor in a cohort sampled during active COVID-19. The CDR3: CASSLNPGTSYGYTF. In DNA, the CDR3 is TGTGCCAGCAGCTTAAATCCAGGAACCTCCTATGGCTACACCTTC.